This T cell receptor (beta chain) was captured by sequencing in a study of blood T cells in healthy people across ages. Germline V lookup: CDR1 SGHTA, CDR2 FQGNSA. Trimming took 1 base from V and 2 from J, leaving 6 bases between them. This CDR3 spans 14 amino acids. Through a sample-barcoded 5' primer and a J-beta primer mix, a second PCR was run for about 6 to 12 cycles. TCRdb re-analysed the 5' RACE reads in MiXCR, keeping a single row per CDR3 protein. The sample records about 930,000 distinct CDR3 sequences, around 29% being singletons. The sample was also linked to a second study, of T cells of mothers and their children. That work states: From each mother came over 10 million TCR beta CDR3 reads, and from each child came approximately 2.8 million.

Sequenced input: blood. V gene TRBV7-2 combines with J gene TRBJ2-1; D unresolved. This TCR came from a woman aged 35 to 49 in good health. CDR3 in DNA: TGTGCCAGCAGCTTAGATAGCACCTACAATGAGCAGTTCTTC. It codes for CASSLDSTYNEQFF.